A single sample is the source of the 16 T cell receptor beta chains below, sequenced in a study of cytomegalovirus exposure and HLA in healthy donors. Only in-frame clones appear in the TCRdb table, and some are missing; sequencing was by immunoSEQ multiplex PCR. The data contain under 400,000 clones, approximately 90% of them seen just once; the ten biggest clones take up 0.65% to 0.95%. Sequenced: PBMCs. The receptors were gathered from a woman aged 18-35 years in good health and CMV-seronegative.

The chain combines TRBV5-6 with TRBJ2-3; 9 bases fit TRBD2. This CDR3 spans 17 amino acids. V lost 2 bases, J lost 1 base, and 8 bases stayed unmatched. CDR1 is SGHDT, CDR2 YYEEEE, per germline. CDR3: CASSLGAGGIRTDTQYF. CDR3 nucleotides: TGTGCCAGCAGCTTAGGTGCGGGGGGGATCCGCACAGATACGCAGTATTTT.

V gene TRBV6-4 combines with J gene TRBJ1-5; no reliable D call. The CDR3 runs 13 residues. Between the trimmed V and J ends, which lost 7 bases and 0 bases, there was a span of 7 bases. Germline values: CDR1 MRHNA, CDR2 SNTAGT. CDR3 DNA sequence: TGTGCCAGCATAGAGCATAGCAATCAGCCCCAGCATTTT. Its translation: CASIEHSNQPQHF.

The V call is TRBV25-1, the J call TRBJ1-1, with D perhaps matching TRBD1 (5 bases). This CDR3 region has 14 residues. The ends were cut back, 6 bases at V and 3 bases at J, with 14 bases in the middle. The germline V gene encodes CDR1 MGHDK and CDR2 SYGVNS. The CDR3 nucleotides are TGTGCCAGCAGCTTGGGGGGGTGGGACACTGAAGCTTTCTTT. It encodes CASSLGGWDTEAFF. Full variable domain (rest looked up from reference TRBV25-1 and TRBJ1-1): EADIYQTPRYLVIGTGKKITLECSQTMGHDKMYWYQQDPGMELHLIHYSYGVNSTEKGDLSSESTVSRIRTEHFPLTLESARPSHTSQYLCASSLGGWDTEAFFGQGTRLTVV.

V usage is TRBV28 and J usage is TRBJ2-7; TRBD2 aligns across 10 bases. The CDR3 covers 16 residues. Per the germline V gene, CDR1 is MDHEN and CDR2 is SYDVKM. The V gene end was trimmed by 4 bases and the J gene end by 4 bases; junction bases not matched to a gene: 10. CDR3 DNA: TGTGCCAGCAGTTCCGGAGGAGCGGGAGGGGGGTACGAGCAGTACTTC. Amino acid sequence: CASSSGGAGGGYEQYF.

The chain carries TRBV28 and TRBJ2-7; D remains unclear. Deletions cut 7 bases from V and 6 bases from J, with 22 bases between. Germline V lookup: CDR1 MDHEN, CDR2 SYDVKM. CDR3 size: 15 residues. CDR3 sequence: CASTPPAGYTGEQYF. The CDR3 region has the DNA TGTGCCAGCACCCCACCCGCAGGATACACCGGCGAGCAGTACTTC.

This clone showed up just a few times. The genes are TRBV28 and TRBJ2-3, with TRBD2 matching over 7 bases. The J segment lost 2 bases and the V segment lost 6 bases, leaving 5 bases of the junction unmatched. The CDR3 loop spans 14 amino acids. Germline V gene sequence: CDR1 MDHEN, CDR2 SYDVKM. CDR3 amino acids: CASRGGRDTDTQYF. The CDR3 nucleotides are TGTGCCAGCAGAGGAGGGAGGGACACAGATACGCAGTATTTT. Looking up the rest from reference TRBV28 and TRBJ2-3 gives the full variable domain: DVKVTQSSRYLVKRTGEKVFLECVQDMDHENMFWYRQDPGLGLRLIYFSYDVKMKEKGDIPEGYSVSREKKERFSLILESASTNQTSMYLCASRGGRDTDTQYFGPGTRLTVL.

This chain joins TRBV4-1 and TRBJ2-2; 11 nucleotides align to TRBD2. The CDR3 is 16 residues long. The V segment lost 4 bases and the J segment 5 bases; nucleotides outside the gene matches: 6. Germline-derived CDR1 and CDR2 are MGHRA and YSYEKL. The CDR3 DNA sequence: TGCGCCAGCAGCCTTTTTAGCGGGAGGGGTACCGGGGAGCTGTTTTTT. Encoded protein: CASSLFSGRGTGELFF.

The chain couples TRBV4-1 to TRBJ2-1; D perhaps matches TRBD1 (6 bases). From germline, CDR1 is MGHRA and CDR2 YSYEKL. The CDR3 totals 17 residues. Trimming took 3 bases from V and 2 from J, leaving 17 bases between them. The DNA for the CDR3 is TGCGCCAGCAGCCAGGGGGCGACTCGCCGCACCTACAATGAGCAGTTCTTC. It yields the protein CASSQGATRRTYNEQFF.

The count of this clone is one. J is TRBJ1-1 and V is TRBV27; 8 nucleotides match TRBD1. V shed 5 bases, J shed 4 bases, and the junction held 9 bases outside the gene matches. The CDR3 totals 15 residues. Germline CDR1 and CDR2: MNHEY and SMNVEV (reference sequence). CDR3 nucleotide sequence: TGTGCCAGCAGTAATGGGGACAGGCGGGGCACTGAAGCTTTCTTT. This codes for CASSNGDRRGTEAFF.

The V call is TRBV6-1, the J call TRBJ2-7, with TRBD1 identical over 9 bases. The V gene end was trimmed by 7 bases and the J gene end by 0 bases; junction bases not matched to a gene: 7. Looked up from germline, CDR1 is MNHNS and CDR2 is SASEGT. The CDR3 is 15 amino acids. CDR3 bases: TGTGCCAGCAAGGCCGAACAGGGGGCCTCCTACGAGCAGTACTTC. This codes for CASKAEQGASYEQYF.

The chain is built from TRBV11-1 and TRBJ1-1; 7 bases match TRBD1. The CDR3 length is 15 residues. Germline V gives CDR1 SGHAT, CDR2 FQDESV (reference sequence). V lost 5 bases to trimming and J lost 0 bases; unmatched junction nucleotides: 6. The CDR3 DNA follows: TGTGCCAGCAGCCCTCACAGGGGTATGAACACTGAAGCTTTCTTT. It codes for CASSPHRGMNTEAFF.

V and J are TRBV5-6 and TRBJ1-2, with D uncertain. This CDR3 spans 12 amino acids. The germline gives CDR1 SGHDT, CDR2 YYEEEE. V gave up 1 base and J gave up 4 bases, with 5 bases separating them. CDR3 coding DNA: TGTGCCAGCAGCTTGTCCTCCTATGGCTACACCTTC. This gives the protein CASSLSSYGYTF.

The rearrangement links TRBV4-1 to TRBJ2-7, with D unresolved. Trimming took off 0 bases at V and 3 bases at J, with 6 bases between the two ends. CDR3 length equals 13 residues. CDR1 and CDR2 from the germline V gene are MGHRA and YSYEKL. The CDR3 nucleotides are TGCGCCAGCAGCCAAGAGGCCATCTACGAGCAGTACTTC. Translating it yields CASSQEAIYEQYF.

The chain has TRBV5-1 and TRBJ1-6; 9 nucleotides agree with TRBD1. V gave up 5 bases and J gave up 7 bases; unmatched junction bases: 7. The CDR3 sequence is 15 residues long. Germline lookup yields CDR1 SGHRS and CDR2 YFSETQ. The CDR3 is CASSLGQGMNSPLHF. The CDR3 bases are TGCGCCAGCAGTCTTGGACAGGGGATGAATTCACCCCTCCACTTT.

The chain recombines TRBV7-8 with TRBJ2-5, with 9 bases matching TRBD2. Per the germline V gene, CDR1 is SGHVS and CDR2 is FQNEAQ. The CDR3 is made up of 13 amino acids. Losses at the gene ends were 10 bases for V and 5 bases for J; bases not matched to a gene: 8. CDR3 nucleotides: TGTGCCACAGGCGGGGGGGCAGGGGAGACCCAGTACTTC. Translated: CATGGGAGETQYF. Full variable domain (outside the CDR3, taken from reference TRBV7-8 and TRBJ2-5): GAGVSQSPRYKVAKRGQDVALRCDPISGHVSLFWYQQALGQGPEFLTYFQNEAQLDKSGLPSDRFFAERPEGSVSTLKIQRTQQEDSAVYLCATGGGAGETQYFGPGTRLLVL.

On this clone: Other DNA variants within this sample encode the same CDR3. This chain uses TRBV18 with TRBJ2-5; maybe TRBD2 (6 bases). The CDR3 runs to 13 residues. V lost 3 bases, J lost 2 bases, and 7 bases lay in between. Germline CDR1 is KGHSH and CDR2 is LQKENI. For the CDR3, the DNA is TGTGCCAGCTCACCGGGACTTCAAGAGACCCAGTACTTC. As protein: CASSPGLQETQYF.